These 25 T cell receptor beta chains came from one sample sequenced in a study of graft-versus-host responses after intestinal transplantation. The antigens for these receptors are not known. Profiling relied on immunoSEQ multiplex PCR, and the TCRdb table lists in-frame clones only, not all of them. The data contain about 73,000 clones, 90% of them seen just once; the ten biggest clones take up less than 4.5%. The sequencing used unstimulated CD8+ T cells sorted from spleen or lymph node cells, collected before transplant. All receptors come from a human donor who was the organ donor for an intestinal transplant.

There are a few counts of this clone. J is TRBJ1-2 and V is TRBV28, with 10 bases fitting TRBD1. Germline V gives CDR1 MDHEN, CDR2 SYDVKM. The CDR3 is 14 residues long. Unmatched junction bases numbered 10, after V lost 7 bases and J lost 8 bases. CDR3 protein: CASNPGTGVWGYTF. The CDR3 DNA follows: TGTGCCAGCAACCCCGGGACAGGGGTATGGGGCTACACCTTC.

This chain joins TRBV7-2 and TRBJ1-2, with 9 positions matching TRBD1. CDR1 and CDR2 from the germline V gene are SGHTA and FQGNSA. The CDR3 is 16 amino acids. Germline trimming cut 5 bases from V and 5 bases from J; bases unmatched to any gene: 12. The CDR3 loop is CASSQFAQGAGYGYTF. CDR3 coding DNA: TGTGCCAGCAGCCAGTTCGCACAGGGGGCAGGATATGGCTACACCTTC. The entire variable domain, with the rest obtained from reference TRBV7-2 and TRBJ1-2, is as follows: GAGVSQSPSNKVTEKGKDVELRCDPISGHTALYWYRQSLGQGLEFLIYFQGNSAPDKSGLPSDRFSAERTGGSVSTLTIQRTQQEDSAVYLCASSQFAQGAGYGYTFGSGTRLTVV.

V and J are TRBV28 and TRBJ1-5; 9 bases are a match to TRBD1. This CDR3 comprises 14 residues. Germline trimming cut 6 bases from V and 4 bases from J; bases unmatched to any gene: 4. Germline V lookup: CDR1 MDHEN, CDR2 SYDVKM. CDR3 protein: CASRGQGGNQPQHF. CDR3 nucleotide sequence: TGTGCCAGCAGGGGACAGGGCGGAAATCAGCCCCAGCATTTT.

This clone was seen a single time. The DNA of the CDR3 is TGTGCCAGCGTCCTTTCGGGACTTAGCAATCAGCCCCAGCATTTT. It encodes CASVLSGLSNQPQHF. The chain combines TRBV6-1 with TRBJ1-5; possibly TRBD1 for D (5 bases). Trimming cost V 8 bases and J 0 bases, with 14 bases left between them. The CDR3 spans 15 residues. Germline CDR1 reads MNHNS; CDR2 reads SASEGT.

The genes are TRBV4-1 and TRBJ2-3; 8 bases are a match to TRBD2. The CDR3 loop spans 16 amino acids. Trimming at V came to 4 bases and at J to 2 bases, leaving 8 bases not matched to a gene. Germline V lookup: CDR1 MGHRA, CDR2 YSYEKL. The CDR3 is CASSLESGGYTDTQYF. DNA for the CDR3: TGCGCCAGCAGCCTAGAGAGCGGGGGTTACACAGATACGCAGTATTTT.

This clone was observed once. The chain combines TRBV2 with TRBJ2-1; D is undetermined. Germline-derived CDR1 and CDR2 are SNHLY and FYNNEI. Trimming removed 7 bases from V and 3 bases from J, with 7 bases in between. This CDR3 is built from 12 residues. CDR3 in DNA: TGTGCCAGCATGGCCAGCTACAATGAGCAGTTCTTC. Its protein is CASMASYNEQFF.

V and J are TRBV6-4 and TRBJ1-5; no reliable D call. Per germline, CDR1 MRHNA and CDR2 SNTAGT. The CDR3 is 14 residues long. Trimming took 4 bases from V and 2 from J, leaving 9 bases between them. The CDR3 region has the DNA TGTGCCAGCAGTGCTCAGCAGGGCAATCAGCCCCAGCATTTT. It translates to CASSAQQGNQPQHF.

J is TRBJ2-7 and V is TRBV9; tentative D call: TRBD2 (5 bases). Trimming took off 3 bases at V and 5 bases at J, with 9 bases between the two ends. Per germline, CDR1 SGDLS and CDR2 YYNGEE. CDR3 size: 12 residues. The chain's CDR3 is CASSGTGHEQYV. The CDR3 DNA reads as TGTGCCAGCAGCGGGACTGGGCACGAGCAGTACGTC.

The chain has TRBV7-6 and TRBJ1-3; the match to TRBD1 covers 7 bases. Germline V gives CDR1 SGHVS, CDR2 FNYEAQ. The CDR3 length is 17 residues. The V and J ends lost 1 base and 1 base, in that order; junction bases with no gene match: 7. The DNA of the CDR3 is TGTGCCAGCAGCTTAGACCCGGGACAGAGATCTGGAAACACCATATATTTT. It translates to CASSLDPGQRSGNTIYF.

In this sample, this clone turned up once. The gene calls are TRBV11-2 and TRBJ2-7, with 7 bases that match TRBD1. This CDR3 contains 16 residues. Germline lookup yields CDR1 SGHAT and CDR2 FQNNGV. Trimming cost V 3 bases and J 5 bases; bases outside gene matches: 13. CDR3 nucleotide sequence: TGTGCCAGCAGCTTCAACATTGGACAGGTCCAAAACGAGCAGTACGTC. As protein: CASSFNIGQVQNEQYV.

The chain is built from TRBV9 and TRBJ1-1; D is ambiguous. The germline V and J ends were trimmed by 4 bases and 7 bases, with 14 bases remaining between them. This CDR3 region has 13 residues. Germline loops: CDR1 SGDLS, CDR2 YYNGEE. DNA of the CDR3: TGTGCCAGCAGCTCTACTCCTGAGGATGAAGCTTTCTTT. This codes for CASSSTPEDEAFF.

The chain carries TRBV6-1 and TRBJ2-1; D gene uncertain. CDR3 length: 15 residues. The germline gives CDR1 MNHNS, CDR2 SASEGT. The germline V and J ends were trimmed by 1 base and 0 bases, with 7 bases remaining between them. CDR3 sequence (DNA): TGTGCCAGCAGTGAAGTGCGGAGCTCCTACAATGAGCAGTTCTTC. This gives the protein CASSEVRSSYNEQFF.

The chain combines TRBV6-5 with TRBJ2-1; a possible D gene is TRBD2 (7 bases). The CDR3 is 14 residues long. The V gene's germline CDR1 is MNHEY and CDR2 SVGAGI. The V end lost 2 bases, the J end lost 6 bases, and 11 bases lay between the germline ends. The CDR3 protein is CASSYGGGLNEQFF. CDR3 bases: TGTGCCAGCAGTTACGGGGGGGGCCTCAATGAGCAGTTCTTC.

This clone was detected once. The V and J genes are TRBV4-3 and TRBJ2-3; 9 nucleotides agree with TRBD2. The CDR3 spans 17 residues. Germline-derived CDR1 and CDR2 are LGHNA and YSLEER. With V trimmed by 0 bases and J by 3 bases, 7 bases remained unmatched. The CDR3 region has the DNA TGCGCCAGCAGCCAAGATCTAGCGGGGAGTGGTACAGATACGCAGTATTTT. Its protein is CASSQDLAGSGTDTQYF.

V usage is TRBV9 and J usage is TRBJ1-2; TRBD1 matches 11 bases. The CDR3 is made up of 17 amino acids. After removal of 3 bases from V and 7 bases from J, the junction contained 14 bases not matched to a gene. Germline CDR1 is SGDLS and CDR2 is YYNGEE. The CDR3 spells CASSATDRGQRNPGYTF. The CDR3 DNA reads as TGTGCCAGCAGCGCCACGGACAGGGGGCAACGGAATCCTGGCTACACCTTC. Full variable domain (outside the CDR3, taken from reference TRBV9 and TRBJ1-2): DSGVTQTPKHLITATGQRVTLRCSPRSGDLSVYWYQQSLDQGLQFLIQYYNGEERAKGNILERFSAQQFPDLHSELNLSSLELGDSALYFCASSATDRGQRNPGYTFGSGTRLTVV.

The chain couples TRBV28 to TRBJ1-5; 9 bases agree with TRBD1. The germline CDR1 and CDR2 sequences are MDHEN and SYDVKM. V was clipped by 6 bases and J by 7 bases; unmatched bases: 7. CDR3 length: 14 residues. The CDR3 reads CASSLTGGGQPQHF. CDR3 bases: TGTGCCAGCAGCCTGACAGGGGGAGGACAGCCCCAGCATTTT. The complete variable domain, with remaining parts taken from reference TRBV28 and TRBJ1-5, reads DVKVTQSSRYLVKRTGEKVFLECVQDMDHENMFWYRQDPGLGLRLIYFSYDVKMKEKGDIPEGYSVSREKKERFSLILESASTNQTSMYLCASSLTGGGQPQHFGDGTRLSIL.

This chain joins TRBV9 and TRBJ1-6; possibly TRBD1 for D (6 bases). The V and J ends lost 3 bases and 9 bases respectively, with 16 bases between them. In germline, CDR1 is SGDLS, CDR2 YYNGEE. This CDR3 comprises 15 residues. CDR3 coding DNA: TGTGCCAGCAGCGCCCACAGGGAGCAGTTTTCACCCCTCCACTTT. This codes for CASSAHREQFSPLHF.

V is TRBV7-3 and J is TRBJ2-1; 9 bases agree with TRBD2. There are 15 residues in the CDR3. Trimming at V came to 5 bases and at J to 2 bases, leaving 4 bases not matched to a gene. CDR1 SGHTA and CDR2 FQGTGA come from the germline V gene. CDR3 residues: CASSPIAGAYNEQFF. For the CDR3, the DNA is TGTGCCAGCAGCCCGATAGCGGGGGCCTACAATGAGCAGTTCTTC.

The genes are TRBV29-1 and TRBJ2-1; D uncertain. This CDR3 is built from 11 residues. V was shortened by 6 bases and J by 2 bases, with 5 bases between the two germline ends. Germline V gives CDR1 SQVTM, CDR2 ANQGSEA. The CDR3 DNA follows: TGCAGCGTCCTACCCTACAATGAGCAGTTCTTC. It yields the protein CSVLPYNEQFF.

This clone was detected only once. The chain carries TRBV28 and TRBJ2-5; 8 bases agree with TRBD1. The CDR3 is made up of 14 amino acids. The V gene end was trimmed by 6 bases and the J gene end by 4 bases; junction bases not matched to a gene: 7. Per the germline V gene, CDR1 is MDHEN and CDR2 is SYDVKM. The CDR3 nucleotides read TGTGCCAGCAGGGGGACAGGAGTCGTAGAGACCCAGTACTTC. Protein sequence: CASRGTGVVETQYF.

This chain uses TRBV28 with TRBJ2-5; 8 positions agree with TRBD2. Per the germline V gene, CDR1 is MDHEN and CDR2 is SYDVKM. V lost 6 bases, J lost 12 bases, and 6 bases stayed unmatched. CDR3 size: 11 residues. The CDR3 coding sequence is TGTGCCAGCAGCCCGGGGGGGAAGGAGTACTTC. Translation: CASSPGGKEYF.

This rearrangement joins TRBV28 to TRBJ1-6; possibly TRBD1 for D (5 bases). Trimming cost V 5 bases and J 7 bases, with 15 bases left between them. The CDR3 length is 15 residues. CDR1 and CDR2 (germline): MDHEN, SYDVKM. CDR3 loop: CASSLSGAWNSPLHF. The CDR3 DNA is TGTGCCAGCAGTCTAAGCGGGGCTTGGAATTCACCCCTCCACTTT.

This chain uses TRBV27 with TRBJ2-1; 10 bases fit TRBD2. Trimming cost V 0 bases and J 10 bases; bases outside gene matches: 6. CDR3 length: 15 amino acids. From germline, CDR1 is MNHEY and CDR2 SMNVEV (reference sequence). Here the CDR3 DNA reads TGTGCCAGCAGTTTATCCCAGCGGGGGGGCCTCGAGCAGTTCTTC. It yields the protein CASSLSQRGGLEQFF.

The chain employs TRBV9 and TRBJ2-3, with a tentative D call TRBD2 (6 bases). This CDR3 region has 16 residues. Germline V lookup: CDR1 SGDLS, CDR2 YYNGEE. V was trimmed by 6 bases and J by 2 bases, leaving 19 bases between them. CDR3 nucleotide sequence: TGTGCCAGCACTACTTATTCGGGGGAGGACACAGATACGCAGTATTTT. It encodes CASTTYSGEDTDTQYF.

The V call is TRBV7-9, the J call TRBJ1-2, with D possibly TRBD1 on 6 matching bases. Germline CDR1 and CDR2: SEHNR and FQNEAQ (reference sequence). The V gene lost 4 bases and the J gene lost 2 bases, with 8 bases spanning the gap. The CDR3 consists of 13 residues. The CDR3: CASSWGQNYGYTF. The CDR3 DNA reads TGTGCCAGCAGCTGGGGACAAAACTATGGCTACACCTTC. Full variable domain (rest looked up from reference TRBV7-9 and TRBJ1-2): DTGVSQNPRHKITKRGQNVTFRCDPISEHNRLYWYRQTLGQGPEFLTYFQNEAQLEKSRLLSDRFSAERPKGSFSTLEIQRTEQGDSAMYLCASSWGQNYGYTFGSGTRLTVV.